Detailed here is one TCR beta chain. Sequencing was performed with immunoSEQ multiplex PCR; in TCRdb, only in-frame clones are kept and a portion is missing. The table includes 200,000 to 250,000 clones, about 89% detected once. The data stem from a study of blood T cell repertoires in COVID-19. The CDR3 has 15 amino acids. CDR1 and CDR2 (germline): LGHNT, FRNRAP. V was trimmed by 4 bases and J by 0 bases, leaving 12 bases between them. Participant ages covered roughly 18 to 89 years across 20 to 25 US areas. In assigning cohorts, the study relied on participant-reported clinical history. Sequenced: PBMCs or T cells enriched from blood (not recorded which). The source is a woman in her twenties or thirties who had recovered from COVID-19. The V and J genes are TRBV12-5 and TRBJ1-1, with TRBD1 as a possible D gene (6 bases). In nucleotides, the CDR3 is TGTGCTAGTGGTTCCGGACAGAGCCTGAACACTGAAGCTTTCTTT. This gives the protein CASGSGQSLNTEAFF.